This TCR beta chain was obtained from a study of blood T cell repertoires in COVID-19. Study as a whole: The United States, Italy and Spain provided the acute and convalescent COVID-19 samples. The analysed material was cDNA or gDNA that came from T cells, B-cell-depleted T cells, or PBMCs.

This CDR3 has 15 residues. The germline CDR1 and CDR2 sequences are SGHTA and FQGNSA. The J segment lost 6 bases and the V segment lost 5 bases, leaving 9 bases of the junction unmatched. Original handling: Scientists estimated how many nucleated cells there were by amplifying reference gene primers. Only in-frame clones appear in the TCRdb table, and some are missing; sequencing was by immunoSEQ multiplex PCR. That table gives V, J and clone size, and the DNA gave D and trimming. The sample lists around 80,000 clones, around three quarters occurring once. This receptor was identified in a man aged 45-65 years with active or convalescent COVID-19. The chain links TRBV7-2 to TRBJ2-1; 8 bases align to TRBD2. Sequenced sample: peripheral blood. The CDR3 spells CASSPREGGLNEQFF. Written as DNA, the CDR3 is TGTGCCAGCAGCCCTCGGGAGGGCGGGCTCAATGAGCAGTTCTTC.